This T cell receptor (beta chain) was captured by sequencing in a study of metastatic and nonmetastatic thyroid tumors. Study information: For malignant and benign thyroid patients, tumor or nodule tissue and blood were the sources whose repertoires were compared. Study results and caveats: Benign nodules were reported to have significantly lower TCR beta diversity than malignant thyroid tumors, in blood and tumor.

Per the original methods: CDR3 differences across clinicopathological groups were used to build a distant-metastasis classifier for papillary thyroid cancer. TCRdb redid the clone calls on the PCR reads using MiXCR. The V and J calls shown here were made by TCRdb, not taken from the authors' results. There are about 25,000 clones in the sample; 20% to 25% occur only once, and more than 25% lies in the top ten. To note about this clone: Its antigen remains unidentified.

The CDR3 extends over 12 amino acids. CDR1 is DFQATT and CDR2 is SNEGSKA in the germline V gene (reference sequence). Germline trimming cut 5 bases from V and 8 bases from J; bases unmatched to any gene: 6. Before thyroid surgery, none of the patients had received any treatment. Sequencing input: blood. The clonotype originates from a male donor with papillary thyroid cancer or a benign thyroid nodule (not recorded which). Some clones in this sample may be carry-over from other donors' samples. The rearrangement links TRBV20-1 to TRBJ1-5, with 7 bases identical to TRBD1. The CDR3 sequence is CSAPKTGEPQHF. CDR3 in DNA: TGCAGTGCTCCTAAAACAGGGGAGCCCCAGCATTTT.